This TCR beta chain comes out of a study of CD8 T cells in Susac syndrome. Per germline, CDR1 SGHRS and CDR2 YFSETQ. V gave up 0 bases and J gave up 0 bases, with 10 bases separating them. The CDR3 loop spans 15 amino acids. CD8+ and CD4+ T cells taken from blood had their TCR beta sequenced. Negative magnetic isolation gave CD8+ and CD4+ cells; FACS enriched CD8+ TEMRA. Random hexamers were used to reverse transcribe an amount of 0.5 to 1 ug RNA. TCR beta CDR3 was amplified by immunoSEQ covering 54 Vbeta and 13 Jbeta. TCRdb re-analysed the immunoSEQ multiplex PCR reads in MiXCR, keeping a single row per CDR3 protein. The sample consists of 65,000 to 85,000 distinct CDR3 sequences, approximately 95% of them appearing once.

Sample: CD8+ T cells from PBMCs. The chain links TRBV5-1 to TRBJ2-7; D unclear. This TCR was recovered from a human donor with Susac syndrome. The CDR3 reads CASSLDLPTSYEQYF. Written as DNA, the CDR3 is TGCGCCAGCAGCTTGGATTTACCCACCTCCTACGAGCAGTACTTC.